Given below is one T cell receptor (beta chain) in context. The antigen remains unidentified. The data originate from a study of cytomegalovirus exposure and HLA in healthy donors. General study points: Based on reports, TCR beta sequences accurately predicted HLA-A and HLA-B alleles for most subjects. Over 150 TCR beta chains were listed as cytomegalovirus-associated.

V lost 8 bases, J lost 4 bases, and 14 bases stayed unmatched. CDR3 length: 16 residues. CDR1 LNHDA and CDR2 SQIVND come from the germline V gene (reference sequence). PCR used 60 Vbeta primers and 13 Jbeta primers. Only in-frame clones appear in the TCRdb table, and some are missing; sequencing was by immunoSEQ multiplex PCR. The profile shows 150,000 to 200,000 clones, around three quarters of them singletons. The TCR sequence derives from a woman aged 30 to 39 in good health and CMV-seropositive. This chain joins TRBV19 and TRBJ2-1; 7 bases align to TRBD2. Input material: PBMCs. The CDR3 sequence is CASRPAGGSDYNEQFF. The CDR3 DNA reads as TGTGCCAGTCGCCCTGCGGGCGGGAGTGATTACAATGAGCAGTTCTTC.